The 21 T cell receptor beta chains in this list originate from one sample, sequenced in a study of cytomegalovirus exposure and HLA in healthy donors. PCR primers comprised 60 Vbeta and 13 Jbeta primers. Profiling relied on immunoSEQ multiplex PCR, and the TCRdb table lists in-frame clones only, not all of them. The sample shows 55,000 to 80,000 clones, 65% to 70% of them seen only once. Sequenced input: PBMCs. The receptors were sampled from a man aged 35 to 55 in good health and CMV-seropositive.

V gene TRBV28 combines with J gene TRBJ2-6; the D gene is possibly TRBD2 (6 bases). There are 16 residues in the CDR3. CDR1 and CDR2 from the germline V gene are MDHEN and SYDVKM. V lost 7 bases to trimming and J lost 0 bases, with 13 bases between them. CDR3 sequence reads: CASTIGGVSGANVLTF. The DNA for the CDR3 is TGTGCCAGCACCATAGGAGGGGTCTCTGGGGCCAACGTCCTGACTTTC.

The chain joins TRBV19 to TRBJ1-6; TRBD1 aligns across 7 bases. Germline loops: CDR1 LNHDA, CDR2 SQIVND (reference sequence). The CDR3 is made up of 15 amino acids. J gave up 9 bases and V 5 bases, and 10 bases lay outside the gene matches. This chain's CDR3 is CASSPSQGIGSPLHF. CDR3 DNA sequence: TGTGCCAGTAGTCCTTCACAGGGGATCGGTTCACCCCTCCACTTT.

This rearrangement joins TRBV21-1 to TRBJ2-7; the tabulated D call, TRBD1, remains unverified against the DNA. TRBV21-1 is listed as a pseudogene. CDR3 length: 14 amino acids. The CDR3 reads CATEPGQGDYEQYF. CDR3 DNA sequence: TGTGCCACCGAACCGGGACAGGGAGACTACGAGCAGTACTTC.

The rearrangement links TRBV2 to TRBJ1-6; maybe TRBD1 (6 bases). The CDR3 spans 15 residues. Trimming pared 3 bases from V and 4 bases from J, leaving 10 bases between. The germline V gene has CDR1 SNHLY and CDR2 FYNNEI. CDR3 nucleotide sequence: TGTGCCAGCAGTGAGAACAGGGCGTATAATTCACCCCTCCACTTT. Encoded protein: CASSENRAYNSPLHF.

The chain couples TRBV27 to TRBJ1-4; TRBD1 agrees at 11 bases. The V gene end was trimmed by 8 bases and the J gene end by 10 bases; junction bases not matched to a gene: 9. This CDR3 has 14 residues. Germline values: CDR1 MNHEY, CDR2 SMNVEV (reference sequence). The CDR3 here is CASRSGQGVGKLFF. The CDR3, as DNA: TGTGCCAGCCGATCGGGACAGGGGGTTGGAAAACTGTTTTTT.

The rearrangement joins TRBV1 to TRBJ2-2; the table's D call, TRBD2, was not checked against the DNA. TRBV1 is termed a pseudogene. The CDR3 has 18 residues. For the CDR3, the DNA is TGCACCAGCAGCCAAACTAGCGGGGGCCCTTCCCCCACCGGGGAGCTGTTTTTT. Translating it yields CTSSQTSGGPSPTGELFF.

This clone has a handful of counts. This CDR3 is also generated by other DNA sequences in the sample. This rearrangement joins TRBV11-3 to TRBJ2-7, with TRBD1 as a possible D gene (5 bases). In germline, CDR1 is SGHNT, CDR2 YENEEA. The CDR3 contains 15 residues. V lost 6 bases to trimming and J lost 2 bases, with 17 bases between them. CDR3 in amino acids: CASSHRQKTAYEQYF. CDR3 in DNA: TGTGCCAGCAGTCACAGGCAGAAGACGGCCTACGAGCAGTACTTC. Full variable domain (rest looked up from reference TRBV11-3 and TRBJ2-7): EAGVVQSPRYKIIEKKQPVAFWCNPISGHNTLYWYLQNLGQGPELLIRYENEEAVDDSQLPKDRFSAERLKGVDSTLKIQPAELGDSAVYLCASSHRQKTAYEQYFGPGTRLTVT.

This clone occurred a few times. The chain combines TRBV18 with TRBJ1-4, with D possibly TRBD1 on 5 matching bases. V lost 4 bases and J lost 5, with 17 bases in between. The CDR3 runs to 16 residues. Per the germline V gene, CDR1 is KGHSH and CDR2 is LQKENI. The CDR3 region is CASSLRSGGLNEKLFF. The CDR3, as DNA: TGTGCCAGCTCACTGCGCTCCGGGGGACTCAATGAAAAACTGTTTTTT.

This rearrangement joins TRBV21-1 to TRBJ2-3; the table's D call TRBD2 went unverified against the DNA. TRBV21-1 is a documented pseudogene. The CDR3 is made up of 17 amino acids. CDR3: CASSNLLAGGDVDTQYF. The CDR3, as DNA: TGTGCCAGCAGCAACCTACTAGCGGGGGGGGATGTAGATACGCAGTATTTT.

This chain links TRBV27 with TRBJ2-2; 11 bases align to TRBD1. CDR3 length: 20 amino acids. V was clipped by 5 bases and J by 1 base; unmatched bases: 15. The germline gives CDR1 MNHEY, CDR2 SMNVEV (reference sequence). CDR3 sequence reads: CASSNTDNPGQGENTGELFF. CDR3 DNA: TGTGCCAGCAGTAATACTGATAACCCGGGACAGGGGGAGAACACCGGGGAGCTGTTTTTT.

The rearrangement links TRBV4-2 to TRBJ2-5; no firm D call. Germline V gene lookup returns CDR1 LGHNA and CDR2 YNFKEQ. V lost 0 bases, J lost 5 bases, and 13 bases lay in between. The CDR3 totals 15 residues. CDR3 coding DNA: TGTGCCAGCAGCCAAGATCACATGGAGTGGGAGACCCAGTACTTC. Amino acids: CASSQDHMEWETQYF.

This clone appeared a few times. The chain is built from TRBV7-2 and TRBJ1-5; TRBD1 agrees at 7 bases. The CDR3 loop spans 15 amino acids. Germline V lookup: CDR1 SGHTA, CDR2 FQGNSA. The V and J ends lost 5 bases and 7 bases, in that order; junction bases with no gene match: 11. CDR3 sequence (DNA): TGTGCCAGCAGCCGTCAGGGGGATGTTTACCAGCCCCAGCATTTT. Translating gives CASSRQGDVYQPQHF.

The chain joins TRBV2 to TRBJ1-4; D is possibly TRBD1 (5 bases). Trimming removed 6 bases from V and 8 bases from J, with 19 bases in between. The CDR3 runs 15 residues. Germline V gene data show CDR1 as SNHLY and CDR2 as FYNNEI. CDR3 sequence: CASREGGRAYEKLFF. Written as DNA, the CDR3 is TGTGCCAGCAGGGAGGGCGGCAGGGCTTACGAAAAACTGTTTTTT.

The chain has TRBV7-2 and TRBJ1-2, with 9 bases matching TRBD1. Germline CDR1 reads SGHTA; CDR2 reads FQGNSA. The CDR3 spans 15 residues. J was trimmed by 7 bases and V by 6 bases; bases with no gene match: 12. Here the CDR3 DNA reads TGTGCCAGCAGACCCGGGACAGGGTCTCGTGGTGGCTACACCTTC. Translating gives CASRPGTGSRGGYTF.

The chain joins TRBV7-3 to TRBJ2-1; 7 positions agree with TRBD1. V dropped 6 bases and J dropped 6; count of bases not matched to a gene: 11. This CDR3 has 15 residues. Looked up from germline, CDR1 is SGHTA and CDR2 is FQGTGA. For the CDR3, the DNA is TGTGCCAGCAGTCGGGACAGTGCCCCCGGCAATGAGCAGTTCTTC. Amino acids: CASSRDSAPGNEQFF.

The chain couples TRBV7-8 to TRBJ1-1; the D gene is possibly TRBD1 (5 bases). The CDR3 spans 14 residues. Germline CDR1 reads SGHVS; CDR2 reads FQNEAQ. With 5 bases removed from V and 0 bases from J, the gap between germline ends came to 10 bases. The CDR3 here is CASSTGPVNTEAFF. The CDR3 DNA sequence: TGTGCCAGCAGCACAGGACCGGTGAACACTGAAGCTTTCTTT.

This clone is medium-sized (0.01 to 0.1%) in the sample. This sequence joins TRBV30 and TRBJ2-5, with D possibly matching TRBD1 (5 bases). CDR1 and CDR2 from the germline V gene are GTSNPN and SVGIG (reference sequence). Trimming left V 2 bases short and J 1 base short, with 8 bases between. This CDR3 region has 13 residues. The CDR3 region has the DNA TGTGCCTGGAGTAGGGGCCTCCAAGAGACCCAGTACTTC. This gives the protein CAWSRGLQETQYF.

This clone has only one observation. The V and J genes are TRBV28 and TRBJ1-1; TRBD1 matches 7 bases. Per germline, CDR1 MDHEN and CDR2 SYDVKM. V shed 6 bases and J 0 bases; nucleotides not matched to a gene: 7. The CDR3 covers 15 residues. This CDR3 reads CASRTAGTVNTEAFF. The DNA of the CDR3 is TGTGCCAGCAGAACGGCCGGGACAGTGAACACTGAAGCTTTCTTT.

The rearrangement uses TRBV14 and TRBJ1-2, with TRBD1 matching over 10 bases. With V trimmed by 4 bases and J by 4 bases, 0 bases remained unmatched. The CDR3 has 13 amino acids. The V gene's germline CDR1 is SGHDN and CDR2 FVKESK. CDR3 region: CASSRDRGYGYTF. The CDR3, as DNA: TGTGCCAGCAGCCGGGACAGGGGCTATGGCTACACCTTC. Filled out from reference TRBV14 and TRBJ1-2, the complete variable domain reads EAGVTQFPSHSVIEKGQTVTLRCDPISGHDNLYWYRRVMGKEIKFLLHFVKESKQDESGMPNNRFLAERTGGTYSTLKVQPAELEDSGVYFCASSRDRGYGYTFGSGTRLTVV.

The chain links TRBV5-4 to TRBJ1-2; 7 bases are shared with TRBD1. The CDR3 extends over 12 amino acids. Germline values: CDR1 SGHNT, CDR2 YYREEE (reference sequence). Losses at the gene ends were 4 bases for V and 6 bases for J; bases not matched to a gene: 3. The CDR3 nucleotides are TGTGCCAGCAGCCATGGACAGGATGGCTACACCTTC. Its translation: CASSHGQDGYTF.

This chain uses TRBV19 with TRBJ2-7, with 8 bases identical to TRBD2. V lost 4 bases, J lost 0 bases, and 5 bases stayed unmatched. The CDR3 extends over 15 amino acids. Germline CDR1 and CDR2: LNHDA and SQIVND (reference sequence). CDR3 protein: CASSTSGSSSYEQYF. CDR3 DNA: TGTGCCAGTAGTACCAGCGGGAGTAGCTCCTACGAGCAGTACTTC.